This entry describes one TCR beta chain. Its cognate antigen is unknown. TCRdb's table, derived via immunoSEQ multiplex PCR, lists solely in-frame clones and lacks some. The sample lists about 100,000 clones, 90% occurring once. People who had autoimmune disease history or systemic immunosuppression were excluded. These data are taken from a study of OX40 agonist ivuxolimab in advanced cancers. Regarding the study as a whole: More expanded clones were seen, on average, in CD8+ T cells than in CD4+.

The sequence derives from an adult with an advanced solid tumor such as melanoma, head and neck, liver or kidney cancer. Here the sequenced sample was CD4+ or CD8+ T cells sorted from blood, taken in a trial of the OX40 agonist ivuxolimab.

This CDR3 is CASSLGAGSSTDTQYF. The CDR3 nucleotides read TGTGCCAGCAGCTTAGGGGCGGGATCTAGCACAGATACGCAGTATTTT. This chain joins TRBV11-2 and TRBJ2-3, with a possible D match to TRBD2 (6 bases). Germline CDR1 is SGHAT and CDR2 is FQNNGV. The V gene lost 1 base and the J gene lost 0 bases, with 11 bases spanning the gap. The CDR3 spans 16 residues.